This T cell receptor beta chain was found in a study of cytomegalovirus exposure and HLA in healthy donors (dated by TCRdb to about 2017). About the investigation overall: In an earlier analysis of under 750 of the donors, 276 Gb of sequence data and 90 million to 120 million unique TCR beta sequences from 150 million to 200 million T cells were reported. About 330 gigabases of sequencing data and approximately 91 million unique TCR sequences made up an early release that covered some 640 HLA-typed donors. Among the roughly 390 genotyped donors, approximately 82% belonged to the genetic ancestry cluster associated with self-reported Caucasian donors. The aim of the study was to test whether cataloging public T cell receptors could identify signatures of past pathogen exposure. The study profiled the T cell repertoires of 550 to 700 subjects by immunosequencing and related them to cytomegalovirus serostatus. Along with the approximately 670-subject first cohort, a separate validation cohort of over a hundred different subjects was used. To predict cytomegalovirus infection status, the study brought together high-throughput TCR immunosequencing, statistical association of individual TCRs with disease status, and machine learning. In a later analysis, previously published TCR beta repertoires from about 640 donors were re-analyzed and high-resolution HLA genotyping was added so that TCR occurrence patterns could be studied. In the later analysis, no new phenotypic data were used to find candidate immune exposures; instead, reliance was placed on TCR beta sequences and their occurrence across donors. An earlier analysis of roughly 580 of the donors used high-throughput TCR beta sequencing to judge whether each TCR beta V gene segment behaved as functional or pseudogenic. Donor age, sex, ethnicity and CMV serostatus were compiled together with the repertoire data. Genome-wide SNP genotypes for about 65% of the roughly 670 donors were used in a later genetic analysis, which treated that subset as a discovery cohort. All discovery cohort repertoires had been generated on a single sequencing platform. Both class I and class II loci were covered by HLA typing, at four-digit resolution. Typing coverage varied by locus: about 620-630 donors for A, B, C, DRB1 and DQB1; about 520 for DQA1; 606 for DPA1; 450 to 480 for DPB1. About five DR-DQ haplotypes were treated as single units for association and clustering because of strong linkage in the cohort. Among about 370 genotyped donors of the cohort, an average of around 240,000 unique TCR beta nucleotide sequences was sequenced per donor, of which about 18% were non-productive. The research as a whole found: In vitro tests confirmed that a few of the cytomegalovirus-associated TCR beta chains recognize cytomegalovirus antigens. The earlier analysis of about 600 of the donors excluded roughly 17 rarely observed V segments, including chromosome 9 orphons, because counts were too low. The sequencing pipeline was judged likely to have produced a cluster of highly shared sequence variants as a technical artifact. According to a later analysis, most CMV-associated TCR beta chains appeared to be HLA-restricted, and the HLA associations seemed to be driven largely by CMV exposure. Some IMGT-functional V segments, including TRBV6-2 and TRBV6-3, could not be distinguished by the 87-base-pair reads and were therefore excluded. In this cohort, only TCR beta chains were sequenced, and detectable features were limited by the absence of alpha or paired-chain data. At a false discovery rate of 0.05, a later analysis linked some 18,000 TCR beta sequences to specific HLA alleles. A further reported finding was that TCR beta sequences accurately predicted the HLA-A and HLA-B alleles for most subjects in the first cohort. The authors suggested that the approach could potentially be generalized to other disease states and immunological phenotypes. In a later analysis, HLA-associated TCR beta chains showed more clonal expansion and lower generation probabilities than non-associated chains that were equally common. Across donors, most TCR sequences were observed very rarely, whereas some public TCRs were present in many individuals. CMV serostatus was the only immune exposure information available for the cohort. According to a later genetic analysis, donors in an Asian-associated ancestry cluster had fewer N-insertions in productive TCRs than the approximately 700-donor mean. In a later analysis, TCR association rates were found to vary across HLA loci, with the most associated TCRs seen for DRB1 alleles and the fewest for HLA-C alleles. Assigning TCR associations to individual alleles was difficult when HLA alleles, especially DR and DQ, strongly co-occurred. In a later genetic analysis, a missense DCLRE1C variant was associated with V-gene and J-gene trimming of TCR beta chains, and the association was replicated in an independent cohort. The presence/absence analyses assumed that sequencing depth was roughly uniform across donors, and that assumption may not be true. Correlated functional status among segregating V segments might reflect linkage disequilibrium, but an unknown experimental factor could not be ruled out. Broadly in line with IMGT annotations, most TCR beta V segments showed up in productive rearrangements about 87% or about 30% of the time in an earlier analysis of around 600 of the donors. HLA typing was unavailable for some donors at each locus, so association tests used only the typed subset. Several of the top co-occurrence clusters appeared to be linked to parvovirus B19, influenza, CMV and Epstein-Barr virus, according to a later analysis. A total of roughly 160 TCR beta chains were listed by the study as associated with cytomegalovirus. The classifier was reported to diagnose cytomegalovirus status with high specificity and sensitivity in both the original and validation cohorts.

The cohort comprised approximately 700 healthy bone marrow donors. At the time of sampling, all cohort members were nominally healthy, though unrecorded immune exposures were likely present. The donor tested CMV seropositive and was one of the 289 seropositive cohort members. Every donor gave a peripheral blood sample, and the peripheral blood mononuclear cells from that sample were used for TCR beta sequencing. Genomic DNA was extracted from the blood cell samples with the Qiagen DNeasy Blood Extraction Kit. The cysteine opens and the phenylalanine closes a CDR3 of 18 amino acids. Only CDR3 DNA is held: 54 bases, read in frame from base 1. The V end gives up 2 bases and the J end 3 bases, leaving 6 bases in the junction not matched to a gene. The germline V gene yields LGHNA for CDR1 and YNFKEQ for CDR2. Comments on this clone: Which antigen it targets is not known. One base away there is no much larger clone; base qualities are not given.

Receptor amplification or capture employed the immunoSEQ multiplex PCR assay. A mixture of 60 forward primers for TCR Vbeta segments and 13 reverse primers for TCR Jbeta segments was used in the multiplex PCR. Amplification of the CDR3 region of rearranged TCR beta genes was performed with a multiplex PCR assay on genomic DNA. The Illumina HiSeq System was used to sequence the amplified TCR beta libraries as 87-base-pair reads. In the source study's methods: A later analysis counted about 80 million unique TCR beta chains across the 550 to 700 repertoires, and 10 million to 11 million of these chains were shared by at least two donors. To remove PCR and sequencing errors, raw reads were error-corrected and collapsed into unique sequences using a nearest-neighbor algorithm that merged closely related sequences. V, D and J gene segments were assigned by aligning CDR3 sequences to IMGT reference sequences. For a sequence to be retained, a match of at least six nucleotides to both a V gene segment and a J gene segment was required. A rearrangement was called productive if the CDR3 had no stop codons and remained in frame with V and J, and every other rearrangement was called non-productive. CDR3 was defined by IMGT convention, running from the second conserved V-encoded cysteine to the conserved J-encoded phenylalanine. Sequences without an unambiguous match to a single V gene segment were excluded from the earlier analysis of several hundred of the donors. An earlier analysis of 450 to 650 of the donors called V segments functional above 56.7% productive rearrangements and segregating when the between-donor standard deviation exceeded 5%. A statistical classification framework was built for diagnosing cytomegalovirus status from the catalog of TCR beta chain sequences. V and J gene assignment, in a later analysis, came from comparing TCR nucleotide sequences with IMGT/GENE-DB human TR gene sequences. Using the TCRdist pipeline, a later analysis assigned CDR3 sequences along with most-parsimonious VDJ recombination scenarios. In a later analysis, every TCR beta chain was defined by the combination of its CDR3 amino acid sequence and its V-gene family, and reads without a unique V-gene family were dropped. As a way to deal with suspected cross-contamination and a sequencing artifact, a later analysis dropped over 550 nucleotide sequences that were highly shared and had low generation probability. For each public chain, a later analysis derived a clonal expansion index from normalized ranks of inferred template counts within each repertoire. In a later analysis, generation probabilities were computed with a VDJ recombination model fitted to out-of-frame rearrangements, and the resulting probabilities were checked against IGoR. A later analysis scored TCR-TCR, TCR-HLA and TCR-CMV co-occurrence with hypergeometric tests, applying a repertoire-size bias correction to TCR pairs. A later analysis estimated false discovery rates by permuting HLA or CMV assignments 20 times. In a later analysis, co-occurring TCRs were grouped using DBSCAN, with TCRdist sequence similarity added in when clustering inside HLA-allele-positive subsets. Repertoires with fewer than 30,000 or more than 120,000 public chains, plus five repertoires with anomalous nucleotide sharing, were excluded from co-occurrence clustering. The immuneACCESS repertoire file appears here via TCRdb, limited to in-frame rearrangements. These files lack a portion of the clones; in checked studies, under half of the deficit traces to unresolved V genes, and the cause of the others is not known. That table supplies the V and J calls and clone size; D and trimming were determined from the DNA. The sample includes some 210,000 clones, with around four fifths observed a single time. The top ten constitute more than 8.5% of the sample.

The sequencing sample was made of PBMCs. The clonotype was recovered from a woman between 45 and 65 years old in good health and CMV-seropositive. Recombination connected TRBV4-2 to TRBJ2-3, and 15 junction bases match TRBD2. For the CDR3, the sequence is CASSQPGLAGGITDTQYF. The sequenced DNA is TGTGCCAGCAGCCAACCGGGACTAGCGGGGGGCATTACAGATACGCAGTATTTT.